This TCR beta chain derives from a study of blood T cell repertoires in COVID-19. Looking at the study overall: COVID-19 samples, acute and convalescent, were from the United States, Italy and Spain. T cells, B-cell-depleted T cells, or PBMCs provided the cDNA or gDNA that served as material.

V was clipped by 8 bases and J by 2 bases; unmatched bases: 6. In germline, CDR1 is MDHEN, CDR2 SYDVKM. This CDR3 region has 15 residues. Original analysis: Reference gene primer amplification yielded estimated nucleated cell counts. Here immunoSEQ multiplex PCR was the method, and the copy in TCRdb shows in-frame clones only, minus some. The DNA gave D and trimming, while V, J and clone size come from that table. Found here are tens of thousands of clones, roughly 91% of them singletons; the top ten hold approximately 15%. This clone was detected only a few times. This TCR was sampled from a man between 65 and 85 years old with active or convalescent COVID-19. The source material was peripheral blood. The V call is TRBV28, the J call TRBJ1-5; TRBD1 agrees at 10 bases. CDR3 bases: TGTGCCAGCTCCAGGACAGGGGGTCGCAATCAGCCCCAGCATTTT. As protein: CASSRTGGRNQPQHF.